Each of the 16 T cell receptor beta chains below was sequenced from the same sample in a study of cytomegalovirus exposure and HLA in healthy donors. 13 Jbeta primers and 60 Vbeta primers were used for the PCR. Libraries were prepared by immunoSEQ multiplex PCR; TCRdb keeps only in-frame clonotypes and omits some of them. The sample has 150,000 to 200,000 clones, 80% seen once. The sample taken for sequencing was PBMCs. These receptor sequences come from a boy younger than 18 in good health and CMV-seronegative.

In this sample, this clone turned up a few times. The rearrangement joins TRBV6-6 to TRBJ2-3, with 7 nucleotides matching TRBD2. V was pared by 2 bases and J by 4 bases, with 6 bases of the junction left unmatched. This CDR3 has 15 amino acids. The germline gives CDR1 MNHNY, CDR2 SVGAGI (reference sequence). In nucleotides, the CDR3 is TGTGCCAGCAGTTACGGGGCGGGAGAGGCAGATACGCAGTATTTT. This sequence encodes CASSYGAGEADTQYF.

The V and J genes are TRBV5-1 and TRBJ2-7; TRBD2 matches at 10 bases. Trimming cost V 0 bases and J 2 bases; bases outside gene matches: 5. Per germline, CDR1 SGHRS and CDR2 YFSETQ. CDR3 length equals 16 residues. CDR3 coding DNA: TGCGCCAGCAGCTTGGGGCTAGCGGGAGAGGCCTACGAGCAGTACTTC. This translates into CASSLGLAGEAYEQYF.

V usage is TRBV9 and J usage is TRBJ2-1, with D possibly matching TRBD1 (6 bases). The CDR3 is 15 residues long. Germline loops: CDR1 SGDLS, CDR2 YYNGEE. The V end was cut by 3 bases, the J end by 3 bases, with 13 bases between. The CDR3 coding sequence is TGTGCCAGCAGCGCCGCAACAGGGATCTACAATGAGCAGTTCTTC. It translates to CASSAATGIYNEQFF. The full variable domain, in which reference TRBV9 and TRBJ2-1 provide the parts outside the CDR3, is DSGVTQTPKHLITATGQRVTLRCSPRSGDLSVYWYQQSLDQGLQFLIQYYNGEERAKGNILERFSAQQFPDLHSELNLSSLELGDSALYFCASSAATGIYNEQFFGPGTRLTVL.

The table lists this clone with a few counts. The gene calls are TRBV6-4 and TRBJ1-1; D is perhaps TRBD1 (6 bases). Germline V gene sequence: CDR1 MRHNA, CDR2 SNTAGT. The CDR3 totals 18 residues. V was trimmed by 0 bases and J by 3 bases, leaving 20 bases between them. As DNA, the CDR3 is TGTGCCAGCAGTGACTCTATCGGTCCACAGGGTCGGCACACTGAAGCTTTCTTT. The encoded protein is CASSDSIGPQGRHTEAFF.

This clone was recorded a few times. The chain has TRBV13 and TRBJ2-1; weak D call: TRBD2 (6 bases). CDR3 length: 11 amino acids. Trimming took 7 bases from V and 8 from J, leaving 9 bases between them. Germline V lookup: CDR1 PRHDT, CDR2 FYEKMQ (reference sequence). As DNA, the CDR3 is TGTGCCAGCACGGAGGGGCATGAGCAGTTCTTC. Protein product: CASTEGHEQFF.

The chain joins TRBV7-3 to TRBJ2-3, with TRBD2 matching 12 bases. Germline V gives CDR1 SGHTA, CDR2 FQGTGA. J was trimmed by 3 bases and V by 1 base; bases with no gene match: 8. The CDR3 totals 18 residues. Here the CDR3 DNA reads TGTGCCAGCAGCTTAAGAGCCGGACTAGCGGGGTCGACAGATACGCAGTATTTT. It translates to CASSLRAGLAGSTDTQYF.

The gene calls are TRBV2 and TRBJ2-3; 9 bases map to TRBD2. Per the germline V gene, CDR1 is SNHLY and CDR2 is FYNNEI. The V segment lost 3 bases and the J segment 3 bases; nucleotides outside the gene matches: 7. This CDR3 is built from 16 residues. CDR3 residues: CASSEWEAGGTDTQYF. DNA of the CDR3: TGTGCCAGCAGTGAGTGGGAAGCGGGAGGAACAGATACGCAGTATTTT.

As DNA, the CDR3 is TGTGCCAGCAGCTTGAGCGGGGGAAGGACAGATACGCAGTATTTT. Encoded protein: CASSLSGGRTDTQYF. V usage is TRBV9 and J usage is TRBJ2-3; 8 bases match TRBD2. The CDR3 contains 15 residues. Per germline, CDR1 SGDLS and CDR2 YYNGEE. V was clipped by 4 bases and J by 3 bases; unmatched bases: 7.

This clone was found a few times. The chain recombines TRBV15 with TRBJ1-1; a weak D match, TRBD1 (5 bases). Germline V CDR1 and CDR2: LNHNV, YYDKDF (reference sequence). The CDR3 is 13 amino acids. V was shortened by 3 bases and J by 11 bases, with 16 bases between the two germline ends. CDR3 residues: CATSRGEGRGAFF. The CDR3 DNA sequence: TGTGCCACCAGCAGGGGGGAGGGTCGCGGGGCTTTCTTT.

This clone was found a few times. The J gene is TRBJ2-5, the V gene TRBV29-1, with D perhaps TRBD1 (6 bases). V lost 5 bases to trimming and J lost 4 bases, with 29 bases between them. Per the germline V gene, CDR1 is SQVTM and CDR2 is ANQGSEA. The CDR3 is 18 amino acids. The CDR3 DNA reads TGCAGCGTTCCTATGGCAGGTTCAGGGGAATGGGTGGGAGAGACCCAGTACTTC. Translation: CSVPMAGSGEWVGETQYF.

The CDR3 loop reads CAWRDRGLGEQYF. CDR3 nucleotides: TGTGCCTGGAGGGACAGGGGTCTAGGCGAGCAGTACTTC. The gene calls are TRBV30 and TRBJ2-5, with 9 nucleotides matching TRBD1. Judging by the DNA end, TRBJ2-7 fits better; the J call may be wrong. The germline CDR1 and CDR2 sequences are GTSNPN and SVGIG (reference sequence). The CDR3 spans 13 residues.

This clone was seen once. The chain is built from TRBV7-3 and TRBJ2-7; 9 bases are a match to TRBD2. V lost 1 base, J lost 2 bases, and 3 bases stayed unmatched. The germline V gene has CDR1 SGHTA and CDR2 FQGTGA. This CDR3 has 15 residues. CDR3 bases: TGTGCCAGCAGCTTAAGGTTAGCGGGAGCCTACGAGCAGTACTTC. Its translation is CASSLRLAGAYEQYF.

This chain joins TRBV5-1 and TRBJ2-7; 7 nucleotides align to TRBD1. The CDR3 runs to 15 residues. Trimming took 4 bases from V and 1 from J; bases not matched to a gene: 8. Germline V gene lookup returns CDR1 SGHRS and CDR2 YFSETQ. Here the CDR3 DNA reads TGCGCCAGCAGCCCCAACAGGGGTGAATCCTACGAGCAGTACTTC. It translates to CASSPNRGESYEQYF.

The chain couples TRBV9 to TRBJ1-2; TRBD1 matches at 7 bases. The germline CDR1 and CDR2 sequences are SGDLS and YYNGEE. This CDR3 spans 16 amino acids. With V trimmed by 4 bases and J by 2 bases, 11 bases remained unmatched. The CDR3 here is CASSLGTGTENYGYTF. CDR3 sequence (DNA): TGTGCCAGCAGCCTCGGGACCGGGACAGAGAACTATGGCTACACCTTC.

This clone was recorded a few times. This chain joins TRBV4-2 and TRBJ2-1; 7 positions match TRBD2. The CDR3 consists of 19 residues. CDR1 is LGHNA and CDR2 is YNFKEQ in the germline V gene. V lost 0 bases to trimming and J lost 0 bases; unmatched junction nucleotides: 11. CDR3 nucleotide sequence: TGTGCCAGCAGCCAAGAACTAGCGAAGGCGGTAAGCTCCTACAATGAGCAGTTCTTC. Amino acid sequence: CASSQELAKAVSSYNEQFF.

The rearrangement uses TRBV9 and TRBJ2-2; D is uncertain. The V gene's germline CDR1 is SGDLS and CDR2 YYNGEE. Trimming took 0 bases from V and 3 from J, leaving 12 bases between them. This CDR3 is 16 amino acids long. DNA of the CDR3: TGTGCCAGCAGCGTAGGGGCAGGAAGACACACCGGGGAGCTGTTTTTT. Amino acids: CASSVGAGRHTGELFF.